These 29 T cell receptor beta chains were all obtained from the same sample, sequenced in a study of blood T cell repertoires in COVID-19. Data came from immunoSEQ multiplex PCR; TCRdb stores just in-frame clones and leaves some out. The sample lists about 70,000 clones, about 85% occurring once. Sequenced material: peripheral blood. These receptors came from an elderly woman with active or convalescent COVID-19.

The chain links TRBV3-1 (or the pseudogene TRBV3-2) to TRBJ2-5; tentatively, D is TRBD1 (6 bases). The V and J ends lost 6 bases and 4 bases respectively, with 24 bases between them. The CDR3 contains 17 residues. Germline CDR1 is LGHDT and CDR2 is YNNKEL (reference sequence). This CDR3 reads CASSPDGYRVRGETQYF. CDR3 coding DNA: TGTGCCAGCAGTCCGGACGGTTACAGGGTACGGGGAGAGACCCAGTACTTC.

The CDR3 DNA follows: TGTGCCAGCAGCACGGGGGGGGCCGGACAGGGGGCGCCTGGCTACACCTTC. Translation: CASSTGGAGQGAPGYTF. The gene calls are TRBV5-8 and TRBJ1-2; 11 bases match TRBD1. The CDR3 covers 17 residues. CDR1 and CDR2 (germline): SGHTS, YDEGEE. Germline trimming cut 4 bases from V and 7 bases from J; bases unmatched to any gene: 15.

The gene calls are TRBV7-2 and TRBJ2-5, with 7 nucleotides matching TRBD2. Germline CDR1 and CDR2: SGHTA and FQGNSA. This CDR3 spans 15 amino acids. J was trimmed by 0 bases and V by 3 bases; bases with no gene match: 4. The CDR3 is CASSFQGGNQETQYF. DNA for the CDR3: TGTGCCAGCAGCTTCCAGGGAGGGAACCAAGAGACCCAGTACTTC.

CDR3 residues: CASSPDKGGRNQPQHF. CDR3 nucleotide sequence: TGTGCCAGTAGTCCCGATAAGGGAGGGAGAAATCAGCCCCAGCATTTT. This chain connects TRBV19 to TRBJ1-5; no clear D gene. The CDR3 has 16 residues. Germline V CDR1 and CDR2: LNHDA, SQIVND (reference sequence). Trimming removed 5 bases from V and 4 bases from J, with 18 bases in between. Based on the CDR3 plus reference TRBV19 and TRBJ1-5, the full variable domain is DGGITQSPKYLFRKEGQNVTLSCEQNLNHDAMYWYRQDPGQGLRLIYYSQIVNDFQKGDIAEGYSVSREKKESFPLTVTSAQKNPTAFYLCASSPDKGGRNQPQHFGDGTRLSIL.

This chain uses TRBV7-2 with TRBJ2-5; no definite D call. The CDR3 sequence is 13 residues long. V was cut by 2 bases and J by 3 bases, with 7 bases left in between. Germline CDR1 SGHTA, CDR2 FQGNSA. CDR3 sequence reads: CASSLLAEETQYF. The CDR3 DNA reads as TGTGCCAGCAGCTTACTGGCGGAAGAGACCCAGTACTTC.

The chain has TRBV5-1 and TRBJ2-1, with 11 bases aligning to TRBD2. CDR3 length: 16 residues. Trimming at V came to 3 bases and at J to 6 bases, leaving 8 bases not matched to a gene. The germline V gene has CDR1 SGHRS and CDR2 YFSETQ. The CDR3 is CASSSQLAGEVNEQFF. Written as DNA, the CDR3 is TGCGCCAGCAGCTCTCAACTAGCGGGGGAGGTCAATGAGCAGTTCTTC.

CDR3 loop: CASIALAENEQFF. CDR3 DNA sequence: TGTGCCAGCATCGCCCTAGCAGAAAATGAGCAGTTCTTC. This chain uses TRBV12-3 or TRBV12-4 with TRBJ2-1; D may be TRBD2 (5 bases). The CDR3 spans 13 residues. V was trimmed by 7 bases and J by 7 bases, leaving 14 bases between them.

The rearrangement uses TRBV20-1 and TRBJ2-1; 8 nucleotides line up with TRBD2. The CDR3 runs to 16 residues. Germline trimming cut 3 bases from V and 8 bases from J; bases unmatched to any gene: 15. Per the germline V gene, CDR1 is DFQATT and CDR2 is SNEGSKA (reference sequence). The CDR3 protein is CSASGEAGARSDEQFF. DNA for the CDR3: TGCAGTGCTAGTGGGGAAGCGGGGGCCCGGAGCGATGAGCAGTTCTTC.

This clone has only a few counts. V usage is TRBV5-1 and J usage is TRBJ1-2; tentatively, D is TRBD1 (6 bases). V was trimmed by 4 bases and J by 5 bases, leaving 12 bases between them. The V gene's germline CDR1 is SGHRS and CDR2 YFSETQ. The CDR3 is 13 residues long. The CDR3 reads CASSPDRTYGYTF. CDR3 sequence (DNA): TGCGCCAGCAGCCCCGACAGGACATATGGCTACACCTTC.

This clone appeared a single time. CDR3 in amino acids: CASNRGNYGYTF. DNA for the CDR3: TGTGCCAGCAATCGGGGGAATTATGGCTACACCTTC. This chain connects TRBV2 to TRBJ1-2; maybe TRBD1 (5 bases). CDR3 length: 12 amino acids. V was clipped by 7 bases and J by 5 bases, with 11 bases between them. The germline V gene encodes CDR1 SNHLY and CDR2 FYNNEI.

The chain combines TRBV11-2 with TRBJ2-7, with 10 bases that match TRBD2. The CDR3 runs to 13 residues. Germline V gives CDR1 SGHAT, CDR2 FQNNGV. The DNA of the CDR3 is TGTGCCAGCAGCCCTTTTAGCGGGGGGCATCCTTTGGTC. Amino acid sequence: CASSPFSGGHPLV.

As for this clone: A junction end diverges from the germline sequence, so it may reflect a read error. The CDR3 protein is CASRESGRETQYF. The CDR3 region has the DNA TGCGCCAGCCGTGAGTCAGGGAGGGAGACCCAGTACTTC. The rearrangement links TRBV10-2 to TRBJ2-5, with D maybe TRBD2 (6 bases). This CDR3 contains 13 residues. Germline CDR1 and CDR2: WSHSY and SAAADI.

This chain joins TRBV11-3 and TRBJ2-1, with 9 bases identical to TRBD2. The trim removed 5 bases at V and 3 bases at J, leaving 5 bases unmatched. The CDR3 runs 15 residues. Germline CDR1 reads SGHNT; CDR2 reads YENEEA. The CDR3 region is CASSPTSGNYNEQFF. The DNA of the CDR3 is TGTGCCAGCAGCCCGACTAGCGGTAACTACAATGAGCAGTTCTTC.

This clone was counted once. CDR3 sequence: CASRDPTGGGFGCGDTQYF. CDR3 nucleotide sequence: TGTGCCAGCAGAGACCCTACCGGGGGGGGCTTCGGTTGCGGAGATACGCAGTATTTT. The chain has TRBV6-7 and TRBJ2-3; 8 bases match TRBD2. TRBV6-7 has ORF status, its function being uncertain. The CDR3 length is 19 residues. V lost 6 bases and J lost 5; bases outside the gene matches: 22.

This clone was seen many times. The chain combines TRBV6-5 with TRBJ2-5, with TRBD2 matching over 7 bases. V lost 7 bases, J lost 0 bases, and 2 bases stayed unmatched. The length of the CDR3 is 13 residues. Germline V gives CDR1 MNHEY, CDR2 SVGAGI. The CDR3 DNA follows: TGTGCCAGCAAAGCGGGGTACCAAGAGACCCAGTACTTC. Protein product: CASKAGYQETQYF.

J is TRBJ1-3 and V is TRBV25-1; no firm D call. V was shortened by 1 base and J by 3 bases, with 7 bases between the two germline ends. The CDR3 sequence is 14 residues long. Germline-derived CDR1 and CDR2 are MGHDK and SYGVNS. In DNA form, the CDR3 reads TGTGCCAGCAGTGAATTTCGGGGTGGAAACACCATATATTTT. It codes for CASSEFRGGNTIYF.

The chain employs TRBV5-4 and TRBJ1-3, with D uncertain. The CDR3 covers 13 residues. Trimming left V 4 bases short and J 0 bases short, with 5 bases between. Germline V lookup: CDR1 SGHNT, CDR2 YYREEE (reference sequence). CDR3 nucleotide sequence: TGTGCCAGCAGCACAGTCTCTGGAAACACCATATATTTT. Its protein is CASSTVSGNTIYF.

The chain couples TRBV21-1 to TRBJ2-7; TRBD1, the table's D call, was not compared with the DNA. TRBV21-1 is a recognized pseudogene. The CDR3 is made up of 13 amino acids. The chain's CDR3 is CASSKDQIYEQYF. The CDR3 DNA follows: TGTGCCAGCAGCAAAGATCAGATCTACGAGCAGTACTTC.

V is TRBV10-1 and J is TRBJ1-6; 7 positions match TRBD1. J lost 6 bases, V lost 3 bases, and 2 bases had no gene match. This CDR3 spans 14 amino acids. CDR1 is WNHNN and CDR2 is SYGVQD in the germline V gene (reference sequence). The DNA for the CDR3 is TGCGCCAGCAGTGAAGGGGGCTTTAATTCACCCCTCCACTTT. It translates to CASSEGGFNSPLHF.

The CDR3 DNA reads TGTGCCATCAGTGAACAGGGGGCAAGTGGCTACACCTTC. The encoded protein is CAISEQGASGYTF. V is TRBV10-3 and J is TRBJ1-2; 9 bases are a match to TRBD1. The CDR3 spans 13 residues. V dropped 3 bases and J dropped 7; count of bases not matched to a gene: 3. Per germline, CDR1 ENHRY and CDR2 SYGVKD.

V and J are TRBV7-6 and TRBJ1-1, with D maybe TRBD1 (6 bases). V lost 3 bases to trimming and J lost 5 bases, with 19 bases between them. CDR1 and CDR2 from the germline V gene are SGHVS and FNYEAQ. The CDR3 has 16 amino acids. The CDR3 is CASSFNREGRTTEAFF. CDR3 coding DNA: TGTGCCAGCAGCTTCAACAGGGAGGGGCGAACGACTGAAGCTTTCTTT.

The chain carries TRBV6-5 and TRBJ1-5; the D is unclear. The germline V gene has CDR1 MNHEY and CDR2 SVGAGI. Trimming cost V 2 bases and J 2 bases, with 13 bases left between them. The CDR3 loop spans 16 amino acids. CDR3 coding DNA: TGTGCCAGCAGTTACCGAGAGCCTACAGGCAATCAGCCCCAGCATTTT. Its translation is CASSYREPTGNQPQHF.

The chain links TRBV7-2 to TRBJ2-5, with 11 nucleotides matching TRBD1. Looked up from germline, CDR1 is SGHTA and CDR2 is FQGNSA. Trimming took 5 bases from V and 4 from J; bases not matched to a gene: 6. The CDR3 length is 15 residues. Here the CDR3 reads CASSPGQGVGETQYF. CDR3 nucleotides: TGTGCCAGCAGCCCGGGACAGGGGGTTGGAGAGACCCAGTACTTC. Complete variable domain (other parts from reference TRBV7-2 and TRBJ2-5): GAGVSQSPSNKVTEKGKDVELRCDPISGHTALYWYRQSLGQGLEFLIYFQGNSAPDKSGLPSDRFSAERTGGSVSTLTIQRTQQEDSAVYLCASSPGQGVGETQYFGPGTRLLVL.

This clone was seen once. The chain uses TRBV9 and TRBJ1-6; D remains unclear. CDR1 SGDLS and CDR2 YYNGEE come from the germline V gene. This CDR3 is 14 amino acids long. V lost 3 bases and J 4 bases, leaving 8 bases between the germline ends. The CDR3 DNA is TGTGCCAGCAGCGGCGGGATTTATAATTCACCCCTCCACTTT. Translated: CASSGGIYNSPLHF.

This chain links TRBV5-1 with TRBJ1-4; 8 bases are a match to TRBD1. Germline CDR1 and CDR2: SGHRS and YFSETQ. After removal of 0 bases from V and 7 bases from J, the junction contained 8 bases not matched to a gene. This CDR3 spans 16 amino acids. The DNA for the CDR3 is TGCGCCAGCAGCTTGGCTTGGCAGGGGGCGCGTGAAAAACTGTTTTTT. Amino acids: CASSLAWQGAREKLFF.

The V gene is TRBV7-2, the J gene TRBJ1-1, with 7 bases aligning to TRBD1. V shed 4 bases, J shed 0 bases, and the junction held 5 bases outside the gene matches. Germline V lookup: CDR1 SGHTA, CDR2 FQGNSA. CDR3 length equals 15 residues. In DNA, the CDR3 is TGTGCCAGCAGCTCCCGGACAGGAATGAACACTGAAGCTTTCTTT. This encodes CASSSRTGMNTEAFF. The entire variable domain, with the rest obtained from reference TRBV7-2 and TRBJ1-1, is as follows: GAGVSQSPSNKVTEKGKDVELRCDPISGHTALYWYRQSLGQGLEFLIYFQGNSAPDKSGLPSDRFSAERTGGSVSTLTIQRTQQEDSAVYLCASSSRTGMNTEAFFGQGTRLTVV.

This rearrangement joins TRBV6-1 to TRBJ2-2; D is unclear. The germline V gene encodes CDR1 MNHNS and CDR2 SASEGT. V was trimmed by 4 bases and J by 0 bases, leaving 15 bases between them. The CDR3 length is 17 residues. CDR3 nucleotides: TGTGCCAGCAGTGCCCCGACTTATTCCTCGAACACCGGGGAGCTGTTTTTT. Translating gives CASSAPTYSSNTGELFF.

The V gene is TRBV19, the J gene TRBJ1-1, with 7 bases fitting TRBD1. CDR1 is LNHDA, CDR2 SQIVND, per germline (reference sequence). The length of the CDR3 is 16 residues. V was clipped by 1 base and J by 3 bases; unmatched bases: 8. Here the CDR3 reads CASSIGLEGADTEAFF. The CDR3 DNA reads as TGTGCCAGTAGTATAGGGTTGGAGGGGGCGGACACTGAAGCTTTCTTT.

This clone has only one observation. CDR3 nucleotide sequence: TGTGCCAGCAGCTCCAGGACAGGGGGCTTCTCTGGAAACACCATATATTTT. Translated, it gives CASSSRTGGFSGNTIYF. The V call is TRBV11-2, the J call TRBJ1-3, with 11 bases matching TRBD1. The V gene's germline CDR1 is SGHAT and CDR2 FQNNGV. The CDR3 totals 17 residues. Trimming removed 4 bases from V and 0 bases from J; junction bases left unmatched: 5.